What follows are 27 T cell receptor beta chains derived from one specimen sequenced in a study of T cells in Graves' hyperthyroidism and ophthalmopathy. From RNA transcripts, TCR beta CDR3 regions were amplified. The TCR CDR3 was amplified in a first-round RT-PCR using the HTBI primer set. In TCRdb, the multiplex PCR reads were re-called with MiXCR into one record per CDR3 protein. The sample has under 800,000 distinct CDR3 sequences; 12% to 15% are singletons. Sequenced sample: blood. The source is a woman aged 18-29 years with Graves' hyperthyroidism.

In this sample, this clonotype turned up a few times. The V call is TRBV24-1, the J call TRBJ1-5; 8 positions match TRBD1. With V trimmed by 4 bases and J by 1 base, 5 bases remained unmatched. Looked up from germline, CDR1 is KGHDR and CDR2 is SFDVKD. This CDR3 contains 16 residues. CDR3 coding DNA: TGTGCCACCAGTGACCCCAGACAGGGGAGCAATCAGCCCCAGCATTTT. Its protein is CATSDPRQGSNQPQHF.

This sequence joins TRBV10-3 and TRBJ2-1; 8 positions match TRBD2. CDR1 is ENHRY and CDR2 is SYGVKD in the germline V gene. CDR3 length: 13 amino acids. V gave up 11 bases and J gave up 9 bases; unmatched junction bases: 12. CDR3 nucleotides: TGTGCCGCCTCGGGGGTTAGCGGGACTGAGCAGTTCTTC. Protein product: CAASGVSGTEQFF.

The genes are TRBV12-3 or TRBV12-4 and TRBJ2-6; D is unclear. The CDR3 covers 12 residues. Trimming took 9 bases from V and 3 from J, leaving 6 bases between them. The CDR3: CASTHGANVLTF. Here the CDR3 DNA reads TGTGCCAGTACCCATGGGGCCAACGTCCTGACTTTC.

This clonotype was counted between two and nine times. The V gene is TRBV20-1, the J gene TRBJ2-3; D assignment may be TRBD1 or TRBD2 (5 bases each). Trimming took 0 bases from V and 10 from J, leaving 20 bases between them. Germline V gene lookup returns CDR1 DFQATT and CDR2 SNEGSKA (reference sequence). The CDR3 covers 15 residues. CDR3 region: CSARDTWDASIAQYF. As DNA, the CDR3 is TGCAGTGCTAGAGACACCTGGGACGCCAGTATTGCGCAGTATTTT.

This clonotype has a handful of counts. The chain joins TRBV24-1 to TRBJ2-7; no clear D gene. V lost 4 bases and J 6 bases, leaving 15 bases between the germline ends. Germline CDR1 is KGHDR and CDR2 is SFDVKD. The CDR3 is 14 amino acids. The CDR3 DNA reads as TGTGCCACCAGTGAGGTCTCCCTCCCCCGCGAGCAGTACTTC. Translation: CATSEVSLPREQYF.

This clonotype was seen ten or more times. V is TRBV7-3 and J is TRBJ2-3; maybe TRBD1 (5 bases). Germline lookup yields CDR1 SGHTA and CDR2 FQGTGA. V was cut by 2 bases and J by 4 bases, with 10 bases left in between. The CDR3 extends over 14 amino acids. The CDR3 spells CASSLLGRADTQYF. The CDR3 bases are TGTGCCAGCAGCTTATTGGGCAGGGCAGATACGCAGTATTTT. The variable domain in full, with the rest retrieved from reference TRBV7-3 and TRBJ2-3, is GAGVSQTPSNKVTEKGKYVELRCDPISGHTALYWYRQSLGQGPEFLIYFQGTGAADDSGLPNDRFFAVRPEGSVSTLKIQRTERGDSAVYLCASSLLGRADTQYFGPGTRLTVL.

This clonotype was recorded many times. The gene calls are TRBV20-1 and TRBJ2-3; the match to TRBD2 covers 13 bases. Germline-derived CDR1 and CDR2 are DFQATT and SNEGSKA (reference sequence). J gave up 9 bases and V 0 bases, and 9 bases lay outside the gene matches. CDR3 length equals 16 residues. The CDR3: CSARDREGTSGTTQYF. As DNA, the CDR3 is TGCAGTGCTAGAGATAGGGAGGGGACTAGCGGGACAACGCAGTATTTT.

There are many counts of this clonotype. This chain links TRBV11-3 with TRBJ2-7, with TRBD1 matching over 10 bases. The CDR3 covers 15 residues. Trimming removed 3 bases from V and 3 bases from J; junction bases left unmatched: 5. Looked up from germline, CDR1 is SGHNT and CDR2 is YENEEA. CDR3 nucleotide sequence: TGTGCCAGCAGCTTGACAGGGGGCGCAAGCTACGAGCAGTACTTC. Amino acids: CASSLTGGASYEQYF.

This clonotype was found many times. The V gene is TRBV28, the J gene TRBJ1-1, with TRBD1 as a possible D gene (5 bases). The germline CDR1 and CDR2 sequences are MDHEN and SYDVKM. The CDR3 has 12 residues. V dropped 6 bases and J dropped 8 bases, with 13 bases sitting between them. The CDR3 loop reads CASSAPGTEAFF. In DNA, the CDR3 is TGTGCCAGCAGCGCCCCCGGGACCGAAGCTTTCTTT.

This clonotype came up many times. CDR3 loop: CASSRGNYGYTF. The CDR3 bases are TGTGCCAGCAGCCGGGGGAACTATGGCTACACCTTC. This chain joins TRBV3-1 and TRBJ1-2; a weak D match, TRBD1 (5 bases). Trimming stripped 4 bases from V and 2 bases from J, with 5 bases between. Germline assignment: CDR1 LGHDT and CDR2 YNNKEL (reference sequence). This CDR3 has 12 residues.

As concerns this clonotype: A much larger clone sits a single nucleotide away, making a read error possible. The rearrangement links TRBV13 to TRBJ2-7, with unresolved D. Judging by the DNA end, TRBJ2-1 fits better; the J call may be wrong. Germline lookup yields CDR1 PRHDT and CDR2 FYEKMQ (reference sequence). This CDR3 is 18 amino acids long. As DNA, the CDR3 is TGTGCCAGCAGCTCATCCCCCTCCTACGCCCAAGCAAACTACGAGCAGTTCTTC. Translation gives CASSSSPSYAQANYEQFF.

This clonotype has at least ten counts. The J gene is TRBJ1-1, the V gene TRBV20-1; D remains ambiguous. Germline CDR1 reads DFQATT; CDR2 reads SNEGSKA (reference sequence). The CDR3 totals 11 residues. V lost 3 bases and J lost 10, with 12 bases in between. The CDR3 sequence: CSARSGLGAFF. The DNA of the CDR3 is TGCAGTGCTAGGTCTGGACTCGGAGCTTTCTTT.

CDR3 coding DNA: TGTGCCAGCAGCCCCAAGGACCGGTCCTACGAGCAGTACTTC. Encoded protein: CASSPKDRSYEQYF. The chain has TRBV9 and TRBJ2-7, with D unresolved. Germline V gene lookup returns CDR1 SGDLS and CDR2 YYNGEE. The germline V and J ends were trimmed by 4 bases and 1 base, with 12 bases remaining between them. This CDR3 comprises 14 residues.

The V gene is TRBV27, the J gene TRBJ2-1; 7 positions agree with TRBD1. CDR1 and CDR2 (germline): MNHEY, SMNVEV (reference sequence). The V gene end was trimmed by 7 bases and the J gene end by 8 bases; junction bases not matched to a gene: 8. This CDR3 has 13 residues. The CDR3 DNA reads TGTGCCAGCATGAGGCAGGGGGTAGATGAGCAGTTCTTC. As protein: CASMRQGVDEQFF.

This clonotype was detected ten times or more. The chain joins TRBV9 to TRBJ2-5; 7 bases line up with TRBD2. V dropped 4 bases and J dropped 5; count of bases not matched to a gene: 14. CDR3 length: 16 amino acids. Germline CDR1 SGDLS, CDR2 YYNGEE. CDR3 DNA sequence: TGTGCCAGCAGCTCCTTTTCGGGCGGGGGAGTGGAGACCCAGTACTTC. This codes for CASSSFSGGGVETQYF.

On this clonotype itself: The junction departs from germline at one end; a sequencing error may be responsible. V is TRBV30 and J is TRBJ2-1; 8 nucleotides line up with TRBD1. The germline gives CDR1 GTSNPN, CDR2 SVGIG (reference sequence). The CDR3 contains 15 residues. CDR3 sequence (DNA): TGTGGCACTGGACGGGGACAGGCATCCTACAATGAGCAGTCCTTC. Translating gives CGTGRGQASYNEQSF. Full variable domain (remainder filled in from reference TRBV30 and TRBJ2-1): SQTIHQWPATLVQPVGSPLSLECTVEGTSNPNLYWYRQAAGRGLQLLFYSVGIGQISSEVPQNLSASRPQDRQFILSSKKLLLSDSGFYLCGTGRGQASYNEQSFGPGTRLTVL.

CDR3 DNA sequence: TGTGCCAGCAGCCCCTCTGGGAGCAAAAACATTCAGTACTTC. This sequence encodes CASSPSGSKNIQYF. The rearrangement links TRBV6-2 or TRBV6-3 to TRBJ2-4, with a possible D match to TRBD2 (5 bases). This CDR3 is built from 14 residues. Germline V CDR1 and CDR2: MNHEY, SVGEGT. The germline V and J ends were trimmed by 6 bases and 3 bases, with 12 bases remaining between them.

This clonotype was detected ten times or more. J is TRBJ2-1 and V is TRBV2, with D possibly matching TRBD1 (5 bases). This CDR3 is built from 16 residues. The germline CDR1 and CDR2 sequences are SNHLY and FYNNEI. Trimming left V 5 bases short and J 4 bases short, with 18 bases between. CDR3 DNA: TGTGCCAGCAGTCGCCTCAAGGGGAACGGATACAATGAGCAGTTCTTC. Translated, it gives CASSRLKGNGYNEQFF.

The V gene is TRBV20-1, the J gene TRBJ1-2; 7 nucleotides agree with TRBD1. Germline V lookup: CDR1 DFQATT, CDR2 SNEGSKA (reference sequence). The CDR3 has 13 amino acids. J lost 2 bases, V lost 2 bases, and 2 bases had no gene match. Here the CDR3 reads CSARQGVNYGYTF. CDR3 DNA sequence: TGCAGTGCTAGACAGGGGGTCAACTATGGCTACACCTTC.

This clonotype was counted only a few times. The gene calls are TRBV10-3 and TRBJ1-5, with 7 bases lining up with TRBD1. Per germline, CDR1 ENHRY and CDR2 SYGVKD. The CDR3 length is 14 residues. The ends lost 3 bases at V and 2 bases at J; junction bases unmatched: 1. The CDR3 nucleotides read TGTGCCATCAGTGACAGGGGGGGCAATCAGCCCCAGCATTTT. Translation: CAISDRGGNQPQHF.

This clonotype was recorded many times. V gene TRBV5-1 combines with J gene TRBJ2-3, with D tentatively TRBD2 (6 bases). V was cut by 0 bases and J by 4 bases, with 9 bases left in between. CDR3 size: 14 residues. CDR1 and CDR2 from the germline V gene are SGHRS and YFSETQ. The CDR3 DNA sequence: TGCGCCAGCAGCTTGGCGGGAGTCTCAGATACGCAGTATTTT. Translation gives CASSLAGVSDTQYF.

This clonotype was seen many times. CDR3 region: CASSQLGTSAEQYF. The CDR3 nucleotides are TGCGCCAGCAGCCAGTTGGGGACTAGCGCCGAGCAGTACTTC. The chain carries TRBV4-3 and TRBJ2-7; 10 bases align to TRBD2. V was pared by 3 bases and J by 6 bases, with 5 bases of the junction left unmatched. CDR1 LGHNA and CDR2 YSLEER come from the germline V gene. The CDR3 length is 14 residues.

The chain employs TRBV7-9 and TRBJ2-7, with TRBD2 identical over 7 bases. Germline trimming cut 0 bases from V and 9 bases from J; bases unmatched to any gene: 8. The germline CDR1 and CDR2 sequences are SEHNR and FQNEAQ (reference sequence). The CDR3 is made up of 14 amino acids. The CDR3 DNA sequence: TGTGCCAGCAGCTTAGCAGCGGGGTTCGACGGGCAGTACTTC. Its translation is CASSLAAGFDGQYF.

This clonotype was observed at least ten times. CDR3 nucleotides: TGTGCCACCCGGACAGGTGGATACTCGAGTGAAAAACTGTTTTTT. Amino acids: CATRTGGYSSEKLFF. The chain carries TRBV6-2 or TRBV6-3 and TRBJ1-4; TRBD1 matches at 7 bases. The V segment lost 10 bases and the J segment 7 bases; nucleotides outside the gene matches: 15. The CDR3 is made up of 15 amino acids. Germline V gene data show CDR1 as MNHEY and CDR2 as SVGEGT.

This chain uses TRBV5-1 with TRBJ1-1; D gene ambiguous. Germline loops: CDR1 SGHRS, CDR2 YFSETQ. Between the trimmed V and J ends, which lost 1 base and 4 bases, there was a span of 11 bases. The length of the CDR3 is 14 residues. CDR3 protein: CASSLFGESTEAFF. CDR3 nucleotide sequence: TGCGCCAGCAGCTTGTTCGGAGAAAGCACTGAAGCTTTCTTT.

V is TRBV28 and J is TRBJ2-7, with 8 bases lining up with TRBD2. There are 19 residues in the CDR3. V trimming: 2 bases; J trimming: 3 bases; junction bases outside the gene matches: 18. Germline CDR1 reads MDHEN; CDR2 reads SYDVKM. The CDR3 reads CASSLAHNPGSSGSYEQYF. CDR3 nucleotide sequence: TGTGCCAGCAGTTTAGCGCACAATCCGGGATCCAGCGGGAGCTACGAGCAGTACTTC.

This clonotype was seen repeatedly, ten times or more. The chain is built from TRBV11-2 and TRBJ2-2; 8 nucleotides match TRBD1. V was clipped by 1 base and J by 2 bases; unmatched bases: 9. The CDR3 covers 18 residues. Germline lookup yields CDR1 SGHAT and CDR2 FQNNGV. In DNA form, the CDR3 reads TGTGCCAGCAGCTTAGCAAGGACAGGGAACTTTAACACCGGGGAGCTGTTTTTT. This codes for CASSLARTGNFNTGELFF.